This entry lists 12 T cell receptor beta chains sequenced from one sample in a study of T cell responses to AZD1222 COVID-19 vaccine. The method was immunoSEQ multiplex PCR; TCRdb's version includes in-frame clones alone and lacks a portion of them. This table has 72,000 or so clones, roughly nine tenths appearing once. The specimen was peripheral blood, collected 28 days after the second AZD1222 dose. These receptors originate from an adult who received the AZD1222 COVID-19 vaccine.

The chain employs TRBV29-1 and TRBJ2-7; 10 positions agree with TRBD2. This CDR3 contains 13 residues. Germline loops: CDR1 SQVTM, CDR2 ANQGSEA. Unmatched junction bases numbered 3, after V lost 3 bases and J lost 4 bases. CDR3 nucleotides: TGCAGCGTTGATCTAGCGGGAGCGTACGAGCAGTACTTC. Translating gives CSVDLAGAYEQYF.

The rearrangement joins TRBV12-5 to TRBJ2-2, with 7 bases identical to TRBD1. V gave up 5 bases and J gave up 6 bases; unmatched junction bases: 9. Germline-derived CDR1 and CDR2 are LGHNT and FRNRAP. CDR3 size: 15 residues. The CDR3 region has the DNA TGTGCTAGTGGTCCCGGGACAGTCAGGGCCGGGGAGCTGTTTTTT. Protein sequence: CASGPGTVRAGELFF.

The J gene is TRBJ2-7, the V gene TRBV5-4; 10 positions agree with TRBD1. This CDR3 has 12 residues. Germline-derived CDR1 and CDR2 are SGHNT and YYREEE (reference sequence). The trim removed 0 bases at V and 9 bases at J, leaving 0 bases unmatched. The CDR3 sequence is CASSLGTGGQYF. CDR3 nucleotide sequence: TGTGCCAGCAGCTTGGGGACAGGGGGGCAGTACTTC.

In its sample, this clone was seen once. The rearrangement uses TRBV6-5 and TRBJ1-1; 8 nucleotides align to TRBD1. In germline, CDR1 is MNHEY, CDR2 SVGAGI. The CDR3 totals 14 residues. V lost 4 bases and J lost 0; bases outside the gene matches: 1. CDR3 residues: CASSSRGLNTEAFF. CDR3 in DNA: TGTGCCAGCAGTTCCAGGGGGCTGAACACTGAAGCTTTCTTT.

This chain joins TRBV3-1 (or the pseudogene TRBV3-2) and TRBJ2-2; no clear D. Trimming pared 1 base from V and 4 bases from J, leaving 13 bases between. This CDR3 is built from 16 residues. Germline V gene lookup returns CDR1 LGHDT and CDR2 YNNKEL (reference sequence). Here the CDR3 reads CASSQASSLITGELFF. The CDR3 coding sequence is TGTGCCAGCAGCCAAGCATCTAGTCTGATCACCGGGGAGCTGTTTTTT.

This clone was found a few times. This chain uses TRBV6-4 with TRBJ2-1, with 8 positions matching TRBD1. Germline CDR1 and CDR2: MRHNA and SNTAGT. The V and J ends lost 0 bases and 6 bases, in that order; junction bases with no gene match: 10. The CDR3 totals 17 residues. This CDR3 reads CASSDSYRDRGRNEQFF. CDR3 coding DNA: TGTGCCAGCAGTGACTCTTACCGAGACAGGGGTCGCAATGAGCAGTTCTTC.

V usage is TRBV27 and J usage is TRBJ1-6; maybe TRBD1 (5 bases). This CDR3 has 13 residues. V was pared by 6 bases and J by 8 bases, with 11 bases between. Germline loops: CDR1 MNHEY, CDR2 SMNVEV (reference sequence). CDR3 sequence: CASSHRDYSPLHF. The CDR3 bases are TGTGCCAGCAGCCACCGGGACTATTCACCCCTCCACTTT.

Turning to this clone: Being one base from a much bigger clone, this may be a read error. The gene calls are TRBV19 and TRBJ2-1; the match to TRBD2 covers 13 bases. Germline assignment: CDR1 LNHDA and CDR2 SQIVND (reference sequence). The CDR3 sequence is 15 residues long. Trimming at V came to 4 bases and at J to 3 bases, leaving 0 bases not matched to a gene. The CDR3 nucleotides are TGTGCCAGTAGTAGGACTAGCGGGAGCTACAATGAGCAGTTCTTC. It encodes CASSRTSGSYNEQFF.

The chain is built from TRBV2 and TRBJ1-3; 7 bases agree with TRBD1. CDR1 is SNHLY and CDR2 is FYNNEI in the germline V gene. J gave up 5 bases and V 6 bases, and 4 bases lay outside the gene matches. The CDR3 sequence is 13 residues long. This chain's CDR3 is CASRTGSRNTIYF. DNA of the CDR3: TGTGCCAGCAGGACAGGGAGTAGAAACACCATATATTTT.

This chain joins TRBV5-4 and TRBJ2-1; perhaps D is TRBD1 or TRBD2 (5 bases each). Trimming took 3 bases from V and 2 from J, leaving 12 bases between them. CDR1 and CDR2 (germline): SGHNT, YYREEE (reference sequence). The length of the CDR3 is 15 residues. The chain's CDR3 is CASSSGSAAYNEQFF. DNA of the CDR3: TGTGCCAGCAGCTCAGGGAGCGCGGCCTACAATGAGCAGTTCTTC.

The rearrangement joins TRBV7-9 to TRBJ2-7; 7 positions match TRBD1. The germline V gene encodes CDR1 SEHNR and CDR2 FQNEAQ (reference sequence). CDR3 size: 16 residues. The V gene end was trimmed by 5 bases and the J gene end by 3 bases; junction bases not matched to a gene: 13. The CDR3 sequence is CASSPTTGMTYYEQYF. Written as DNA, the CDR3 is TGTGCCAGCAGCCCAACGACAGGGATGACCTACTACGAGCAGTACTTC.

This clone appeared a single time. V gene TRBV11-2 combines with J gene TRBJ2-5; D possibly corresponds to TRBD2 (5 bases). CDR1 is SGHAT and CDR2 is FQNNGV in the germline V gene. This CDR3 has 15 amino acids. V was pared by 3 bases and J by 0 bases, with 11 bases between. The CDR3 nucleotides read TGTGCCAGCAGCTTGCTAGGGAGCGACCAAGAGACCCAGTACTTC. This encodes CASSLLGSDQETQYF.